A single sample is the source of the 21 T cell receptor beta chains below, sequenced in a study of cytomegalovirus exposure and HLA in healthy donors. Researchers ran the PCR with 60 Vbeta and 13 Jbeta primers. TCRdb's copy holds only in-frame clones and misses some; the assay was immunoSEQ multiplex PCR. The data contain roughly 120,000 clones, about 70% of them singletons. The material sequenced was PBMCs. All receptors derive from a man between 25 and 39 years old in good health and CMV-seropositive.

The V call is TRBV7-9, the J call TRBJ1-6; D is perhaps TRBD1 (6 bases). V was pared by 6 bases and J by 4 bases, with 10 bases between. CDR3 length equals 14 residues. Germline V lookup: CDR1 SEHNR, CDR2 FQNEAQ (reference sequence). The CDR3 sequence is CASRGAVYNSPLHF. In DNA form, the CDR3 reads TGTGCCAGCAGGGGGGCAGTTTATAATTCACCCCTCCACTTT. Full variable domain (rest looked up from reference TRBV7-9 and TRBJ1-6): DTGVSQNPRHKITKRGQNVTFRCDPISEHNRLYWYRQTLGQGPEFLTYFQNEAQLEKSRLLSDRFSAERPKGSFSTLEIQRTEQGDSAMYLCASRGAVYNSPLHFGNGTRLTVT.

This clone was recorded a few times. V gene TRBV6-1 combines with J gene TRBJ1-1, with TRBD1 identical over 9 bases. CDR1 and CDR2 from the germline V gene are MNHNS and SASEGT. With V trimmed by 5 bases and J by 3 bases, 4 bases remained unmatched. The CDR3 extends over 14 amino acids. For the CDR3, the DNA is TGTGCCAGCAGTCAGGGACAGGGATACACTGAAGCTTTCTTT. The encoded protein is CASSQGQGYTEAFF.

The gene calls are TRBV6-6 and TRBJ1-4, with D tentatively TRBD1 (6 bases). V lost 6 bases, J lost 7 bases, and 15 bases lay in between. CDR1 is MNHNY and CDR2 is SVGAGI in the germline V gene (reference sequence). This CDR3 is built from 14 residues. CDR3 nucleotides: TGTGCCAGCAGCTCCCGCGGGGGCGGTGAAAAACTGTTTTTT. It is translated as CASSSRGGGEKLFF.

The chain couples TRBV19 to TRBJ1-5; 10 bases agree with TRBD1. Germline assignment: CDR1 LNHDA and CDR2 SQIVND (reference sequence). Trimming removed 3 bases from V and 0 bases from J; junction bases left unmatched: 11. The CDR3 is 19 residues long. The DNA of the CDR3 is TGTGCCAGTAGTATCCCTGTCGGGACAGGGGCGTATAGCAATCAGCCCCAGCATTTT. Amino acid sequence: CASSIPVGTGAYSNQPQHF.

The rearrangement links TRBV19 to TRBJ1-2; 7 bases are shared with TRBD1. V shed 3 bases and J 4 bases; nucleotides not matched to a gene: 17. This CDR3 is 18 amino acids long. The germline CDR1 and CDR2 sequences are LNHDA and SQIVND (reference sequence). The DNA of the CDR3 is TGTGCCAGTAGTATTGCCATCCCGAGGGGGCGGAGGGTCTATGGCTACACCTTC. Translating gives CASSIAIPRGRRVYGYTF.

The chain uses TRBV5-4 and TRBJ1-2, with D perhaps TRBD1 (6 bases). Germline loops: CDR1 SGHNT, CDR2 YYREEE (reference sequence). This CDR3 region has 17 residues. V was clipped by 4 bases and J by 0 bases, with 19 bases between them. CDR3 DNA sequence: TGTGCCAGCAGCCTTGGACAGACCAGCCAGGCTAACTATGGCTACACCTTC. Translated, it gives CASSLGQTSQANYGYTF.

The chain's CDR3 is CASSPGNYYGYTF. The DNA of the CDR3 is TGTGCCAGCAGCCCAGGGAACTACTATGGCTACACCTTC. The chain joins TRBV11-2 to TRBJ1-2; a weak D match, TRBD1 (5 bases). The germline V gene has CDR1 SGHAT and CDR2 FQNNGV. The CDR3 loop spans 13 amino acids. Trimming took off 5 bases at V and 3 bases at J, with 10 bases between the two ends.

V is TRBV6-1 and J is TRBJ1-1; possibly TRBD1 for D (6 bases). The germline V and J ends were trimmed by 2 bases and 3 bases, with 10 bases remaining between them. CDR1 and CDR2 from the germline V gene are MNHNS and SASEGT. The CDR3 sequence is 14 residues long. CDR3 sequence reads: CASSERGTYTEAFF. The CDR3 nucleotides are TGTGCCAGCAGTGAAAGGGGGACCTACACTGAAGCTTTCTTT.

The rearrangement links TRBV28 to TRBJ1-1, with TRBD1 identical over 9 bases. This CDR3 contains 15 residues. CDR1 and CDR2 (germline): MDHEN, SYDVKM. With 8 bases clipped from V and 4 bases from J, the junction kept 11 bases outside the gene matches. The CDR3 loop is CASLYRGRTGTEAFF. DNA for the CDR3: TGTGCCAGCCTTTACAGGGGGCGCACGGGCACTGAAGCTTTCTTT. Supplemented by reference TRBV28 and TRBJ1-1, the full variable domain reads DVKVTQSSRYLVKRTGEKVFLECVQDMDHENMFWYRQDPGLGLRLIYFSYDVKMKEKGDIPEGYSVSREKKERFSLILESASTNQTSMYLCASLYRGRTGTEAFFGQGTRLTVV.

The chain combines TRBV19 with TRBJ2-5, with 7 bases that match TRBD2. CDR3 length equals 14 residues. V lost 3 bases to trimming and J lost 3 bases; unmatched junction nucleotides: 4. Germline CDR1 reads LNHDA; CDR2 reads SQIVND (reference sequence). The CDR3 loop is CASSMGGVEETQYF. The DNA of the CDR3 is TGTGCCAGTAGTATGGGAGGGGTTGAAGAGACCCAGTACTTC. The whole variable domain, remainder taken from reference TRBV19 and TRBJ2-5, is DGGITQSPKYLFRKEGQNVTLSCEQNLNHDAMYWYRQDPGQGLRLIYYSQIVNDFQKGDIAEGYSVSREKKESFPLTVTSAQKNPTAFYLCASSMGGVEETQYFGPGTRLLVL.

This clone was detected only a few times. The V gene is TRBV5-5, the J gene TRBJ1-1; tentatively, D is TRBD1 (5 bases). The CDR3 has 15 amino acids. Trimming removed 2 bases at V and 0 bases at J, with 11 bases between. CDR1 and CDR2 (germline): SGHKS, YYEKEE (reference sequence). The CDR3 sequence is CASSLAGLMNTEAFF. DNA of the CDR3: TGTGCCAGCAGCTTAGCAGGGCTAATGAACACTGAAGCTTTCTTT.

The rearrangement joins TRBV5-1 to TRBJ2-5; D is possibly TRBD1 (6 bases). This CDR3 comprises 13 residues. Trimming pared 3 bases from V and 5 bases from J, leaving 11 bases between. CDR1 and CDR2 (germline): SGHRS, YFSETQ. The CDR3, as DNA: TGCGCCAGCAGCTGGGACATGGAGGAGACCCAGTACTTC. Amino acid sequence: CASSWDMEETQYF.

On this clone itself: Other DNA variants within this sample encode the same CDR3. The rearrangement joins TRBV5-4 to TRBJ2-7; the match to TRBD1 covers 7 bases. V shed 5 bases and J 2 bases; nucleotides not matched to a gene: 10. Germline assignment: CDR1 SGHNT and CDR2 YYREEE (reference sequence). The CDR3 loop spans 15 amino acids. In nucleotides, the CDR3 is TGTGCCAGCAGTGTGGACAGGTCAACCACCTACGAGCAGTACTTC. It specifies CASSVDRSTTYEQYF.

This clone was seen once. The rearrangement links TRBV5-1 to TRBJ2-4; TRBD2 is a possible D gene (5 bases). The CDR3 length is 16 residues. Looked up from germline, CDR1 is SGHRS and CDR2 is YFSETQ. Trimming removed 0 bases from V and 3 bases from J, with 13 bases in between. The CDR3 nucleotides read TGCGCCAGCAGCTTGGAGCCAAAACGGGGCAAAAACATTCAGTACTTC. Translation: CASSLEPKRGKNIQYF.

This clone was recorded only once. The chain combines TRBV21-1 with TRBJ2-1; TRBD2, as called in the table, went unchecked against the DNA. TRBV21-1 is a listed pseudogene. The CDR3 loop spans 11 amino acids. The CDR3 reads CARSSGGRLVF. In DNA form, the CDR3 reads TGTGCCAGATCTAGCGGGGGACGACTGGTCTTC.

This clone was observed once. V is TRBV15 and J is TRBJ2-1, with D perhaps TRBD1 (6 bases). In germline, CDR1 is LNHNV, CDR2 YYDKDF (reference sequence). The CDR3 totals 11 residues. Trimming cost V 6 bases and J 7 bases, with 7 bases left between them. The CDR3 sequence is CATRQGNEQFF. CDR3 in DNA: TGTGCCACCAGGCAGGGGAATGAGCAGTTCTTC. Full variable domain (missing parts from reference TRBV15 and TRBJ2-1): DAMVIQNPRYQVTQFGKPVTLSCSQTLNHNVMYWYQQKSSQAPKLLFHYYDKDFNNEADTPDNFQSRRPNTSFCFLDIRSPGLGDTAMYLCATRQGNEQFFGPGTRLTVL.

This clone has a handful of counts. The CDR3 DNA is TGTGCCAGCAGTAGGGGACGGGGGAATGAAAAACTGTTTTTT. It is translated as CASSRGRGNEKLFF. The rearrangement joins TRBV6-5 to TRBJ1-4; tentative D call: TRBD1 (5 bases). CDR3 length: 14 residues. Trimming shortened V by 5 bases and J by 5 bases, and 12 bases separated the two germline ends. CDR1 is MNHEY and CDR2 is SVGAGI in the germline V gene.

The CDR3 nucleotides read TGTGCCAGCAGCTTGGGCGGGAACACTGAAGCTTTCTTT. Its translation: CASSLGGNTEAFF. This chain connects TRBV5-6 to TRBJ1-1; D is unresolved. V dropped 0 bases and J dropped 1 base, with 4 bases sitting between them. Germline loops: CDR1 SGHDT, CDR2 YYEEEE. The CDR3 loop spans 13 amino acids.

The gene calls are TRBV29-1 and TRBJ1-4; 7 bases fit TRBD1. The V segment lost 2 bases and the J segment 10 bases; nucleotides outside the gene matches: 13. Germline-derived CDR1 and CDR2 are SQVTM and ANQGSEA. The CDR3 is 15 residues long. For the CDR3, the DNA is TGCAGCGTTGAATCGGCAGGGGGTGGAGTTGGAAAACTGTTTTTT. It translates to CSVESAGGGVGKLFF.

The CDR3 DNA sequence: TGTGCCAGCAGTTTCCCCGGTAGCGGCAATGAGCAGTTCTTC. Protein product: CASSFPGSGNEQFF. The chain combines TRBV28 with TRBJ2-1; D might be TRBD2 (6 bases). The V and J ends lost 3 bases and 6 bases respectively, with 12 bases between them. This CDR3 has 14 residues. From germline, CDR1 is MDHEN and CDR2 SYDVKM.

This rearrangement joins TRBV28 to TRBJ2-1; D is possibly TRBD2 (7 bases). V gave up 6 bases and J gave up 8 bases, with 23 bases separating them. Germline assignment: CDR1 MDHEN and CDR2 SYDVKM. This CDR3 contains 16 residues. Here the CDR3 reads CASSPMRGGEIDEQFF. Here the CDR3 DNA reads TGTGCCAGCAGCCCCATGAGGGGGGGCGAGATCGATGAGCAGTTCTTC.